This T cell receptor (beta chain) was sequenced for a study of OX40 agonist ivuxolimab in advanced cancers. The wider study: Patients were treated with ivuxolimab, an agonistic anti-OX40 (CD134) antibody. Checkpoint inhibitors had been given previously to about 38% of patients.

Measured with immunoSEQ multiplex PCR; TCRdb has only the in-frame clones, and not every one. The table shows tens of thousands of clones, with 92% occurring only once. Patients had blood sampled at baseline and again on cycle 4 day 1 and cycle 7 day 1. The V gene end was trimmed by 4 bases and the J gene end by 4 bases; junction bases not matched to a gene: 4. Germline V lookup: CDR1 MGHRA, CDR2 YSYEKL. The CDR3 has 14 amino acids. The rearrangement links TRBV4-1 to TRBJ1-3, with TRBD1 matching 7 bases. The sample was CD4+ or CD8+ T cells sorted from blood, taken in a trial of the OX40 agonist ivuxolimab. The receptor comes from an adult with an advanced solid tumor such as melanoma, head and neck, liver or kidney cancer. Here the CDR3 DNA reads TGCGCCAGCAGCCCGACAGGGTCCGGAAACACCATATATTTT. This translates into CASSPTGSGNTIYF.